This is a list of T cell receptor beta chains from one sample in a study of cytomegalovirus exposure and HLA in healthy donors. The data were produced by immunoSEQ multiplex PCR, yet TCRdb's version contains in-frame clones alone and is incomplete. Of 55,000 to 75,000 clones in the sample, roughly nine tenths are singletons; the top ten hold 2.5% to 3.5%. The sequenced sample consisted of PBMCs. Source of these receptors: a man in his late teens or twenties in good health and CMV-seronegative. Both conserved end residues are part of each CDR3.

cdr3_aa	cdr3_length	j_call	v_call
CASSEAGLGETQYF	14	TRBJ2-5	TRBV9
CASSLGLAVEPTEETQYF	18	TRBJ2-5	TRBV5-6
CASSFGWRGLSEKLFF	16	TRBJ1-4	TRBV28
CAWSAQNTGELFF	13	TRBJ2-2	TRBV30
CASSIPSGTGSHGYTF	16	TRBJ1-2	TRBV7-9
CASSLKGNAGYTF	13	TRBJ1-2	TRBV7-2
CASSFQGAEAEAFF	14	TRBJ1-1	TRBV27
CSVASGQPANYGYTF	15	TRBJ1-2	TRBV29-1
CASGRNIQYF	10	TRBJ2-4	TRBV13
CASSVAGSGTSGSNEQFF	18	TRBJ2-1	TRBV9
CASSSGTGVGNTIYF	15	TRBJ1-3	TRBV27
CASIWRGTAITEAFF	15	TRBJ1-1	TRBV19
CASLQGAGSGYTF	13	TRBJ1-2	TRBV28
CASSKAPPSGETYEQYF	17	TRBJ2-7	TRBV21-1
CASSLTSGNHEQYF	14	TRBJ2-7	TRBV7-2
CSVRTGRGDTQYF	13	TRBJ2-3	TRBV29-1
CASSRSGLAGGLLFF	15	TRBJ2-1	TRBV28
CASRDSGRHDNEQFF	15	TRBJ2-1	TRBV28
CSATKYEQFF	10	TRBJ2-1	TRBV29-1
CASSAPTGGPSNQPQHF	17	TRBJ1-5	TRBV2
CASTGFSQPQHF	12	TRBJ1-5	TRBV6-1
CASRPTGLASYEQYF	15	TRBJ2-7	TRBV28
CASSSTAHVGGAEAFF	16	TRBJ1-1	TRBV7-9
CASSQKAGGRRGYDEQFF	18	TRBJ2-1	TRBV4-2
CSVEDLLAGGSYNEQFF	17	TRBJ2-1	TRBV29-1
CASSGYSVNSYEQYF	15	TRBJ2-7	TRBV2
CASSVLNGPEAFF	13	TRBJ1-1	TRBV28
CASSIPGLSPGEQYF	15	TRBJ2-7	TRBV7-9
CSVDPGGLPNTEAFF	15	TRBJ1-1	TRBV29-1
CASTLSGRGEQYF	13	TRBJ2-7	TRBV28
CASSVVSSGSTDTQYF	16	TRBJ2-3	TRBV9
CASSPQPYRGNGYTF	15	TRBJ1-2	TRBV28
CASSQGLAGTLIHEQYF	17	TRBJ2-7	TRBV4-3
CASSLDFAVTGELFF	15	TRBJ2-2	TRBV5-1
CASSSEYEQYF	11	TRBJ2-7	TRBV5-1
CASGAGQAGGLEQYF	15	TRBJ2-7	TRBV6-1
CASSQDGLAGGETQYF	16	TRBJ2-5	TRBV4-2
CASSLAEGALEQFF	14	TRBJ2-1	TRBV7-6
CASSLAGGREGEQYF	15	TRBJ2-7	TRBV5-1
CASSLDFSLGGNTEAFF	17	TRBJ1-1	TRBV7-2
CASNHGGSNEQFF	13	TRBJ2-1	TRBV16
CASSIDGGSESTGYEQYF	18	TRBJ2-7	TRBV19
CASSYPQGGHYEQYF	15	TRBJ2-7	TRBV6-5
CAWSLGGSEAFF	12	TRBJ1-1	TRBV30
CASSGWGQGNQPQHF	15	TRBJ1-5	TRBV2
CAISESTIITYEQYF	15	TRBJ2-7	TRBV10-3
CASSLARTGRSSTEAFF	17	TRBJ1-1	TRBV7-9
CASSIILAPNEQFF	14	TRBJ2-1	TRBV19
CAWSEGTGNQPQHF	14	TRBJ1-5	TRBV30
CASSFLGTGGSSYNEQFF	18	TRBJ2-1	TRBV7-2
CASSPGQVNEQFF	13	TRBJ2-1	TRBV18
CASSLERTSERGTQYF	16	TRBJ2-3	TRBV7-9
CASSESGTHYNEQFF	15	TRBJ2-1	TRBV6-1
CASSSDRVADTQYF	14	TRBJ2-3	TRBV7-2
CASRGLAQGELFF	13	TRBJ2-2	TRBV10-2
CASSWGQGYEQYF	13	TRBJ2-7	TRBV28
CASSPGTSGSSYNEQFF	17	TRBJ2-1	TRBV4-2